The 12 T cell receptor beta chains below come from one sample, sequenced in a study of cytomegalovirus exposure and HLA in healthy donors. Clones were read by immunoSEQ multiplex PCR, and TCRdb kept only the in-frame ones, dropping some. Here the sample spans over 100,000 clones, about 95% being singletons. Sequencing input: PBMCs. The origin of the receptors is a woman between 18 and 29 years old in good health and CMV-seronegative.

The rearrangement joins TRBV6-6 to TRBJ2-5; 8 bases align to TRBD2. The J segment lost 5 bases and the V segment lost 2 bases, leaving 7 bases of the junction unmatched. The V gene's germline CDR1 is MNHNY and CDR2 SVGAGI (reference sequence). The length of the CDR3 is 15 residues. This CDR3 reads CASSYGGLDWETQYF. The CDR3 DNA reads TGTGCCAGCAGTTACGGGGGACTAGATTGGGAGACCCAGTACTTC.

The gene calls are TRBV28 and TRBJ2-7; 8 nucleotides align to TRBD1. Germline lookup yields CDR1 MDHEN and CDR2 SYDVKM. The ends lost 3 bases at V and 0 bases at J; junction bases unmatched: 4. The CDR3 is made up of 15 amino acids. The CDR3 coding sequence is TGTGCCAGCAGTTTTCCCGGGACAGGCTCCTACGAGCAGTACTTC. Translated: CASSFPGTGSYEQYF.

This chain connects TRBV7-2 to TRBJ2-7; possible D gene TRBD1, 5 bases. The CDR3 covers 16 residues. Germline CDR1 SGHTA, CDR2 FQGNSA. V lost 2 bases, J lost 4 bases, and 18 bases lay in between. The CDR3 DNA sequence: TGTGCCAGCAGCTTAATGGCAGCGTCCAAGGGGTACGAGCAGTACTTC. Translated, it gives CASSLMAASKGYEQYF.

The CDR3 DNA reads as TGTGCCAGTAGTGCGGGACCGCGCTCCGTTTACGAGCAGTACTTC. Amino acid sequence: CASSAGPRSVYEQYF. The chain links TRBV19 to TRBJ2-7; tentative D call: TRBD2 (6 bases). This CDR3 comprises 15 residues. The V and J ends lost 5 bases and 4 bases respectively, with 18 bases between them. From germline, CDR1 is LNHDA and CDR2 SQIVND (reference sequence). Based on the CDR3 plus reference TRBV19 and TRBJ2-7, the full variable domain is DGGITQSPKYLFRKEGQNVTLSCEQNLNHDAMYWYRQDPGQGLRLIYYSQIVNDFQKGDIAEGYSVSREKKESFPLTVTSAQKNPTAFYLCASSAGPRSVYEQYFGPGTRLTVT.

J is TRBJ2-3 and V is TRBV10-1; 7 nucleotides align to TRBD1. J gave up 1 base and V 6 bases, and 1 base lay outside the gene matches. Germline CDR1 reads WNHNN; CDR2 reads SYGVQD (reference sequence). This CDR3 is built from 13 residues. Here the CDR3 reads CASSGQGTDTQYF. As DNA, the CDR3 is TGCGCCAGCAGCGGACAGGGCACAGATACGCAGTATTTT.

The chain links TRBV19 to TRBJ1-5; the D is unclear. This CDR3 comprises 15 residues. Trimming took off 5 bases at V and 3 bases at J, with 14 bases between the two ends. The germline gives CDR1 LNHDA, CDR2 SQIVND (reference sequence). The CDR3 sequence is CASSPMGQNNQPQHF. As DNA, the CDR3 is TGTGCCAGTAGTCCTATGGGCCAAAACAATCAGCCCCAGCATTTT.

This clone appeared once. The chain uses TRBV12-2 and TRBJ1-5; the table assigns TRBD1, which was not confirmed against the DNA. TRBV12-2 is a pseudogene locus. This CDR3 has 17 amino acids. CDR3 sequence reads: CASRVQGAKASNQPQHF. Written as DNA, the CDR3 is TGTGCAAGTCGCGTACAGGGGGCGAAGGCAAGCAATCAGCCCCAGCATTTT.

The genes are TRBV15 and TRBJ1-5, with TRBD1 matching 7 bases. V shed 6 bases, J shed 1 base, and the junction held 6 bases outside the gene matches. Germline CDR1 LNHNV, CDR2 YYDKDF (reference sequence). This CDR3 is built from 15 residues. This CDR3 is CATSKQGSSNQPQHF. The CDR3 coding sequence is TGTGCCACCAGTAAACAGGGGTCGAGCAATCAGCCCCAGCATTTT.

The chain joins TRBV7-9 to TRBJ2-3, with a tentative D call TRBD1 (6 bases). CDR1 and CDR2 (germline): SEHNR, FQNEAQ (reference sequence). The V end lost 5 bases, the J end lost 2 bases, and 17 bases lay between the germline ends. The CDR3 has 16 residues. The CDR3 spells CASSPAQTGFTDTQYF. CDR3 nucleotide sequence: TGTGCCAGCAGCCCCGCGCAGACAGGATTCACAGATACGCAGTATTTT.

CDR3 protein: CASSSGRVWSKYF. The CDR3 DNA reads TGTGCCAGCAGCTCCGGGCGGGTATGGTCGAAGTACTTC. The rearrangement uses TRBV28 and TRBJ2-7; TRBD2 might be the D (5 bases). The length of the CDR3 is 13 residues. Trimming cost V 6 bases and J 11 bases, with 20 bases left between them. In germline, CDR1 is MDHEN, CDR2 SYDVKM.

The genes are TRBV12-5 and TRBJ2-5, with a possible D match to TRBD2 (6 bases). The V end was cut by 6 bases, the J end by 5 bases, with 19 bases between. From germline, CDR1 is LGHNT and CDR2 FRNRAP. The CDR3 totals 15 residues. The CDR3 protein is CASGGSRDLGETQYF. The CDR3, as DNA: TGTGCTAGTGGGGGTTCTAGGGACTTGGGGGAGACCCAGTACTTC.

The chain is built from TRBV19 and TRBJ2-2, with D maybe TRBD2 (6 bases). CDR3 length equals 14 residues. Trimming shortened V by 6 bases and J by 5 bases, and 13 bases separated the two germline ends. The V gene's germline CDR1 is LNHDA and CDR2 SQIVND (reference sequence). The CDR3 DNA is TGTGCCAGTAGGGGGAGGTTGGTAACCGGGGAGCTGTTTTTT. Encoded protein: CASRGRLVTGELFF.